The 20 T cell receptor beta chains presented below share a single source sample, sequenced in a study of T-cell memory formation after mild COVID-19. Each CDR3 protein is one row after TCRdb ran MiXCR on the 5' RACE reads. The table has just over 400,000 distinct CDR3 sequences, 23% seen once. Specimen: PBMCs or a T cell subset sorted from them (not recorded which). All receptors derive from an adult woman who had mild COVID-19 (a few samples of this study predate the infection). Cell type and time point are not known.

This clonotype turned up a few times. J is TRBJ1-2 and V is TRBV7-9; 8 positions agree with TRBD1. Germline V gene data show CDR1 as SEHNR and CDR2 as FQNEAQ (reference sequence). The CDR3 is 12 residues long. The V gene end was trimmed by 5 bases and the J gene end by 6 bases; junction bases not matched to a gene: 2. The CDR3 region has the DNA TGTGCCAGCAGCCAGGGGGCGGATGGCTACACCTTC. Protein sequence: CASSQGADGYTF.

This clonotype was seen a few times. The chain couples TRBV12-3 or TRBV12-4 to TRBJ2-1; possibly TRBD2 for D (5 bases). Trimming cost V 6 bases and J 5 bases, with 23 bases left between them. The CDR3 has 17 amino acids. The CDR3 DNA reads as TGTGCCAGCAGCCGCATCTCTAGCCCGATAACCCACAATGAGCAGTTCTTC. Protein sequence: CASSRISSPITHNEQFF.

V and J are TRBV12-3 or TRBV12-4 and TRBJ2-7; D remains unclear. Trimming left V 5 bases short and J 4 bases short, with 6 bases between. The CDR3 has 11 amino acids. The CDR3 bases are TGTGCCAGCAGTGAAAGGTACGAGCAGTACTTC. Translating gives CASSERYEQYF.

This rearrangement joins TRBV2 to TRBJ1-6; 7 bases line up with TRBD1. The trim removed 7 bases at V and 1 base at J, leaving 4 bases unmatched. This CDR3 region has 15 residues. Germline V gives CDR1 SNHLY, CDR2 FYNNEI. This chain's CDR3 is CASKSQGSYNSPLHF. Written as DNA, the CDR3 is TGTGCCAGCAAGTCACAGGGGTCCTATAATTCACCCCTCCACTTT. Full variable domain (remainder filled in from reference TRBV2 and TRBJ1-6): EPEVTQTPSHQVTQMGQEVILRCVPISNHLYFYWYRQILGQKVEFLVSFYNNEISEKSEIFDDQFSVERPDGSNFTLKIRSTKLEDSAMYFCASKSQGSYNSPLHFGNGTRLTVT.

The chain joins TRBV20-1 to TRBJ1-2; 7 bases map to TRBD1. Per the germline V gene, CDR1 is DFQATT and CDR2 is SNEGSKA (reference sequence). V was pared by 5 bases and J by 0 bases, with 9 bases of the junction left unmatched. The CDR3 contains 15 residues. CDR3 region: CSALRDSASNYGYTF. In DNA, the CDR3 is TGCAGTGCTCTCCGGGACAGCGCCTCTAACTATGGCTACACCTTC.

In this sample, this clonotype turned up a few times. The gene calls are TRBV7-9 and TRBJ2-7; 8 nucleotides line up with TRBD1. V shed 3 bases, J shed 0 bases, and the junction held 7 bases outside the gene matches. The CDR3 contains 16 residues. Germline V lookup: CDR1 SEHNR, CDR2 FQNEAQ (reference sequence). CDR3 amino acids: CASSFPPGTGSYEQYF. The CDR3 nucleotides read TGTGCCAGCAGCTTCCCCCCGGGGACAGGCTCCTACGAGCAGTACTTC.

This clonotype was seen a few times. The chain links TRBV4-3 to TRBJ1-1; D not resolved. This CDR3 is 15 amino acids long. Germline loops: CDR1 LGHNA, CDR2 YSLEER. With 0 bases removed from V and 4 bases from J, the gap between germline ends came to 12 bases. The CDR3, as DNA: TGCGCCAGCAGCCAAGATAATAGCCAGCTCACTGAAGCTTTCTTT. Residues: CASSQDNSQLTEAFF.

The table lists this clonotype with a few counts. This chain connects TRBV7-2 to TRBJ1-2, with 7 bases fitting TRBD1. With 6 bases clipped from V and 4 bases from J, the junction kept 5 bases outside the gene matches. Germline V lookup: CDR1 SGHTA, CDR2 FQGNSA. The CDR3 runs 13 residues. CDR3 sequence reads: CASRYRGPYGYTF. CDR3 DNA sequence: TGTGCCAGCAGATACAGGGGACCCTATGGCTACACCTTC.

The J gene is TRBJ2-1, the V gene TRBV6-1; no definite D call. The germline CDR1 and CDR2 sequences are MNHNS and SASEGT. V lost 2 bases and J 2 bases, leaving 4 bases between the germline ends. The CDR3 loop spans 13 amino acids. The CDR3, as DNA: TGTGCCAGCAGTGAATGGGCCTACAATGAGCAGTTCTTC. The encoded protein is CASSEWAYNEQFF.

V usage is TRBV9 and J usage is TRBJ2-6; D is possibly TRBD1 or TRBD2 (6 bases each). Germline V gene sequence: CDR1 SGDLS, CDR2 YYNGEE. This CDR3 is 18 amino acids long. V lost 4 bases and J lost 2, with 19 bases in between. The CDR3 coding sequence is TGTGCCAGCAGCCCACCCCCATACGGGGGCCCTGGGGCCAACGTCCTGACTTTC. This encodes CASSPPPYGGPGANVLTF.

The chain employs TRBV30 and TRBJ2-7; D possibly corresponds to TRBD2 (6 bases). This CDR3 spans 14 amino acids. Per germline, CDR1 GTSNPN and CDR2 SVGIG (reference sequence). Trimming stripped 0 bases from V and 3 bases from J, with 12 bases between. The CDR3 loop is CAWSVGSGDYEQYF. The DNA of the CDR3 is TGTGCCTGGAGTGTAGGATCGGGGGACTACGAGCAGTACTTC.

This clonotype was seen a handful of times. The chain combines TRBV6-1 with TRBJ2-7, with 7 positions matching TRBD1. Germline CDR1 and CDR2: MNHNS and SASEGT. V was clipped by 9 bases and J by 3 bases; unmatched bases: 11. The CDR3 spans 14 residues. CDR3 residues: CAREKGAKGYEQYF. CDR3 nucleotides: TGTGCCAGGGAGAAGGGGGCCAAAGGCTACGAGCAGTACTTC.

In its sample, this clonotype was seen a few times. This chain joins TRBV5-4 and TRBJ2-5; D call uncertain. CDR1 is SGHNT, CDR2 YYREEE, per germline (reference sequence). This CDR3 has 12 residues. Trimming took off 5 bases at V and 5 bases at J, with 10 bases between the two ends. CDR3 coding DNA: TGTGCCAGCAGATCGATCCGGGAGACCCAGTACTTC. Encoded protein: CASRSIRETQYF.

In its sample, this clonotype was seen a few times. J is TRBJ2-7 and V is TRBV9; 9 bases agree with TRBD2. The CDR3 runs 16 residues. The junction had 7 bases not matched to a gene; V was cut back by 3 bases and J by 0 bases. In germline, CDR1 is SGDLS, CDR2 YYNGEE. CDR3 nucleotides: TGTGCCAGCAGCGCGACCAGCGGGAGGAGCTCCTACGAGCAGTACTTC. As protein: CASSATSGRSSYEQYF.

The DNA for the CDR3 is TGTGCCAGCAGCCCAGTGAGAGAAGCTTTCTTT. Its protein product is CASSPVREAFF. The chain recombines TRBV5-6 with TRBJ1-1, with no clear D. Deletions cut 4 bases from V and 8 bases from J, with 9 bases between. The CDR3 covers 11 residues. Germline values: CDR1 SGHDT, CDR2 YYEEEE. Full variable domain (outside the CDR3, taken from reference TRBV5-6 and TRBJ1-1): DAGVTQSPTHLIKTRGQQVTLRCSPKSGHDTVSWYQQALGQGPQFIFQYYEEEERQRGNFPDRFSGHQFPNYSSELNVNALLLGDSALYLCASSPVREAFFGQGTRLTVV.

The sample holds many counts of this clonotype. In DNA, the CDR3 is TGTGCCACCAGCAGAGAGGGTATGGGCTCTGGGGCCAACGTCCTGACTTTC. As protein: CATSREGMGSGANVLTF. This rearrangement joins TRBV15 to TRBJ2-6; D is undetermined. Trimming left V 0 bases short and J 0 bases short, with 9 bases between. The germline V gene has CDR1 LNHNV and CDR2 YYDKDF (reference sequence). This CDR3 has 17 amino acids.

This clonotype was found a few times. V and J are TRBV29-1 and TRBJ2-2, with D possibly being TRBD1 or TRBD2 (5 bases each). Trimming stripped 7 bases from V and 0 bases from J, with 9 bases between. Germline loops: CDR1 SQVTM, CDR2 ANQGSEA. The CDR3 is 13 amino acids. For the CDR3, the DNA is TGCAGCGCGGGGCTTCCGAACACCGGGGAGCTGTTTTTT. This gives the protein CSAGLPNTGELFF.

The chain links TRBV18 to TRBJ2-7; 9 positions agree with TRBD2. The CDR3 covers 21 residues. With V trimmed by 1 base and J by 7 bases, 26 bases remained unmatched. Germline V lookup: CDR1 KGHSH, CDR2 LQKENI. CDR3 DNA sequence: TGTGCCAGCTCACCACTTCGGGATTTTGGCGGTAGCGGGAGTTTCCGTCGAGAGCAGTACTTC. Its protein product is CASSPLRDFGGSGSFRREQYF.

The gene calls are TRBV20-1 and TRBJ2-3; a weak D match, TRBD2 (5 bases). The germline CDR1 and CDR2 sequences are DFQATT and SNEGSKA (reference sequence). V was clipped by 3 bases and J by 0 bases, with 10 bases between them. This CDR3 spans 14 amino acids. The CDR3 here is CSARFRGSTDTQYF. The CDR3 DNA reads TGCAGTGCTAGGTTCCGCGGGAGCACAGATACGCAGTATTTT.

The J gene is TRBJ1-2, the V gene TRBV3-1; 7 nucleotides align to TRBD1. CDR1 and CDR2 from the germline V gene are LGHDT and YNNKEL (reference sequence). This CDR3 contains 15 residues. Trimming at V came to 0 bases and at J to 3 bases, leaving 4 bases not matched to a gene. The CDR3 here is CASSQDPDRHYGYTF. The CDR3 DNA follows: TGTGCCAGCAGCCAAGATCCGGACAGGCACTATGGCTACACCTTC.